These T cell receptor beta chains were read from a single sample in a study of blood T cell repertoires in COVID-19. Profiled with immunoSEQ multiplex PCR; TCRdb holds only in-frame clones, not every one. The sample has 200,000 to 250,000 clones; about 84% are singletons. What was sequenced was peripheral blood. Source of these receptors: a woman older than 75 with COVID-19, enrolled during active disease. Both conserved end residues are part of each CDR3. Each record gives: D gene, clone size, V gene, J gene, CDR3 DNA, CDR3 protein. A D gene is named only where the DNA matches it firmly. Where a row states a size, it is once, few, many or the class of an expanded clone; other rows omit it.

d_gene: NA; abundance: NA; v_gene: TRBV5-6; j_gene: TRBJ1-1; CDR3nt: TGTGCCAGCAGCTTGGGGCCGATGAACACTGAAGCTTTCTTT; CDR3aa: CASSLGPMNTEAFF
d_gene: NA; abundance: NA; v_gene: TRBV4-1; j_gene: TRBJ1-2; CDR3nt: TGCGCCAGCAGCCAAGAATCAGGGTTCAACTATGGCTACACCTTC; CDR3aa: CASSQESGFNYGYTF
d_gene: TRBD1; abundance: NA; v_gene: TRBV28; j_gene: TRBJ2-1; CDR3nt: TGTGCCAGCAGGTCCGGGACAGGGAGAAGTGAGCAGTTCTTC; CDR3aa: CASRSGTGRSEQFF
d_gene: NA; abundance: NA; v_gene: TRBV28; j_gene: TRBJ1-2; CDR3nt: TGTGCCAGCAGCTCTCCCCCGACAGGTGGCTACACCTTC; CDR3aa: CASSSPPTGGYTF
d_gene: NA; abundance: NA; v_gene: TRBV9; j_gene: TRBJ1-1; CDR3nt: TGTGCCAGCAGCGTAGGGCCCGACGGGGGGTTCACTGAAGCTTTCTTT; CDR3aa: CASSVGPDGGFTEAFF
d_gene: TRBD1; abundance: NA; v_gene: TRBV10-3; j_gene: TRBJ1-4; CDR3nt: TGTGCCATCAGTAAGGACAGGGACAATGAAAAACTGTTTTTT; CDR3aa: CAISKDRDNEKLFF
d_gene: NA; abundance: NA; v_gene: TRBV6-1; j_gene: TRBJ1-1; CDR3nt: TGTGCCAGCAGTGAACTTAGGGGAGGCACTGAAGCTTTCTTT; CDR3aa: CASSELRGGTEAFF
d_gene: TRBD1; abundance: NA; v_gene: TRBV18; j_gene: TRBJ1-1; CDR3nt: TGTGCCAGCTCACCACGTTCAGGGGGGACGTCGGGGACTGAAGCTTTCTTT; CDR3aa: CASSPRSGGTSGTEAFF
d_gene: NA; abundance: NA; v_gene: TRBV20-1; j_gene: TRBJ2-2; CDR3nt: TGCAGTGCTAGTGATCGGCGCCGAACCCATAGCATCACCGGGGAGCTGTTTTTT; CDR3aa: CSASDRRRTHSITGELFF
d_gene: NA; abundance: NA; v_gene: TRBV7-2; j_gene: TRBJ1-3; CDR3nt: TGTGCCAGCAGCTTAGAGGGGCACTCTGGAAACACCATATATTTT; CDR3aa: CASSLEGHSGNTIYF
d_gene: TRBD1; abundance: NA; v_gene: TRBV19; j_gene: TRBJ2-4; CDR3nt: TGTGCCAGTACCGGACAGGGCCGACAAGCCAAAAACATTCAGTACTTC; CDR3aa: CASTGQGRQAKNIQYF
d_gene: TRBD1; abundance: few; v_gene: TRBV2; j_gene: TRBJ1-1; CDR3nt: TGTGCCAGCAGTGCGGGGTCAGGGGGTAACACTGAAGCTTTCTTT; CDR3aa: CASSAGSGGNTEAFF
d_gene: NA; abundance: NA; v_gene: TRBV30; j_gene: TRBJ2-7; CDR3nt: TGTGCCTGGAGTACTTACGCCTACGAGCAGTACTTC; CDR3aa: CAWSTYAYEQYF
d_gene: TRBD2; abundance: NA; v_gene: TRBV24-1; j_gene: TRBJ2-1; CDR3nt: TGTGCCACCAGTGATAGTTCGACTAGCGGGTTCAACAATGAGCAGTTCTTC; CDR3aa: CATSDSSTSGFNNEQFF
d_gene: NA; abundance: NA; v_gene: TRBV19; j_gene: TRBJ1-6; CDR3nt: TGTGCCAGTAGTATGGCAGCAGGGGTTGATTCACCCCTCCACTTT; CDR3aa: CASSMAAGVDSPLHF
d_gene: TRBD1; abundance: NA; v_gene: TRBV13; j_gene: TRBJ1-6; CDR3nt: TGTGCCAGCAGCCTTCGACGACAGGGCGGAGCACCCCTCCACTTT; CDR3aa: CASSLRRQGGAPLHF
d_gene: NA; abundance: few; v_gene: TRBV5-3; j_gene: TRBJ1-3; CDR3nt: TGTGCCAGAAGCAAAGACGGGGTCCGGCTCACCATATATTTT; CDR3aa: CARSKDGVRLTIYF
d_gene: NA; abundance: NA; v_gene: TRBV27; j_gene: TRBJ1-6; CDR3nt: TGTGCCAGCAGTTTTGGAGGATCGGTTTCACCCCTCCACTTT; CDR3aa: CASSFGGSVSPLHF
d_gene: NA; abundance: once; v_gene: TRBV5-1; j_gene: TRBJ1-1; CDR3nt: TGCGCCAGCAGCTCGGGCGGGGTCCTGACTGAAGCTTTCTTT; CDR3aa: CASSSGGVLTEAFF
d_gene: TRBD1; abundance: NA; v_gene: TRBV6-5; j_gene: TRBJ1-1; CDR3nt: TGTGCCAGCAGTTCCCCGGGACAGGGGGCGGTCAGTGAAGCTTTCTTT; CDR3aa: CASSSPGQGAVSEAFF
d_gene: NA; abundance: NA; v_gene: TRBV15; j_gene: TRBJ2-7; CDR3nt: TGTGCCACCAGCGCCACCCCAGGGGGGAGTAGGGCCGAGCAGTACTTC; CDR3aa: CATSATPGGSRAEQYF
d_gene: NA; abundance: NA; v_gene: TRBV24-1; j_gene: TRBJ2-5; CDR3nt: TGTGCCACCAGTGATTACGGGGTAGAGACCCAGTACTTC; CDR3aa: CATSDYGVETQYF
d_gene: TRBD1; abundance: NA; v_gene: TRBV28; j_gene: TRBJ1-1; CDR3nt: TGTGCCAGCAGTGGTATAAACAGGGGGCAAGGGACCGGGACTGAAGCTTTCTTT; CDR3aa: CASSGINRGQGTGTEAFF
d_gene: TRBD2; abundance: NA; v_gene: TRBV11-1; j_gene: TRBJ2-1; CDR3nt: TGTGCCAGCAGCGCCGGGACTAGCCGGAACAATGAGCAGTTCTTC; CDR3aa: CASSAGTSRNNEQFF
d_gene: NA; abundance: NA; v_gene: TRBV5-4; j_gene: TRBJ1-3; CDR3nt: TGTGCCAGCAGCTTAACAGGGCTTCTTGGAAACACCATATATTTT; CDR3aa: CASSLTGLLGNTIYF
d_gene: NA; abundance: NA; v_gene: TRBV4-3; j_gene: TRBJ1-1; CDR3nt: TGCGCCAGCAGTCAAGACGCGAGGGCTGAAGCTTTCTTT; CDR3aa: CASSQDARAEAFF
d_gene: NA; abundance: NA; v_gene: TRBV5-4; j_gene: TRBJ2-2; CDR3nt: TGTGCCAGCAGCCCCGGGGGAGTGAACACCGGGGAGCTGTTTTTT; CDR3aa: CASSPGGVNTGELFF
d_gene: NA; abundance: few; v_gene: TRBV6-5; j_gene: TRBJ1-1; CDR3nt: TGTGCCAGCAGTAAAAAAGAGCTGAACACTGAAGCTTTCTTT; CDR3aa: CASSKKELNTEAFF
d_gene: TRBD1; abundance: NA; v_gene: TRBV3-1/TRBV3-2; j_gene: TRBJ1-2; CDR3nt: TGTGCCAGCAGCCAAGTGACAGGGCTCTATGGCTACACCTTC; CDR3aa: CASSQVTGLYGYTF
d_gene: NA; abundance: NA; v_gene: TRBV6-6; j_gene: TRBJ1-5; CDR3nt: TGTGCCAGCAGTTACGGGGGGTATCGCGATCAGCCCCAGCATTTT; CDR3aa: CASSYGGYRDQPQHF
d_gene: NA; abundance: NA; v_gene: TRBV10-3; j_gene: TRBJ2-1; CDR3nt: TGTGCCATCAGTGAGTCCTATCCCTCCTACAATGAGCAGTTCTTC; CDR3aa: CAISESYPSYNEQFF
d_gene: TRBD1; abundance: NA; v_gene: TRBV2; j_gene: TRBJ2-2; CDR3nt: TGTGCCAGCAGTGACGGGACAGGGGGCGTCGGGGAGCTGTTTTTT; CDR3aa: CASSDGTGGVGELFF
d_gene: TRBD1; abundance: NA; v_gene: TRBV28; j_gene: TRBJ1-5; CDR3nt: TGTGCCAGCAGTCCCTCGACAGGGATGTCGCAGCCCCAGCATTTT; CDR3aa: CASSPSTGMSQPQHF
d_gene: TRBD1; abundance: NA; v_gene: TRBV5-4; j_gene: TRBJ1-2; CDR3nt: TGTGCCAGCAGCTTTGGGACAGGGTTGGACTATGGCTACACCTTC; CDR3aa: CASSFGTGLDYGYTF
d_gene: TRBD1; abundance: NA; v_gene: TRBV30; j_gene: TRBJ1-4; CDR3nt: TGTGCCTGGGGAGGACAGGGTTATGAAAAACTGTTTTTT; CDR3aa: CAWGGQGYEKLFF
d_gene: TRBD1; abundance: once; v_gene: TRBV5-6; j_gene: TRBJ1-2; CDR3nt: TGTGCCAGCAGCTCTAACAGGGGGATCTATGGCTACACCTTC; CDR3aa: CASSSNRGIYGYTF
d_gene: TRBD1; abundance: NA; v_gene: TRBV29-1; j_gene: TRBJ1-2; CDR3nt: TGCAGCGTTGACCGAACAGGGGGTGGCGGCTACACCTTC; CDR3aa: CSVDRTGGGGYTF
d_gene: NA; abundance: NA; v_gene: TRBV24-1; j_gene: TRBJ1-4; CDR3nt: TGTGCCACCAGTGACAGGGTAGTGGAAAAACTGTTTTTT; CDR3aa: CATSDRVVEKLFF
d_gene: NA; abundance: NA; v_gene: TRBV5-6; j_gene: TRBJ1-2; CDR3nt: TGTGCCAGCAGCTCCGCGGGGGGCGGCTACACCTTC; CDR3aa: CASSSAGGGYTF
d_gene: NA; abundance: NA; v_gene: TRBV19; j_gene: TRBJ2-3; CDR3nt: TGTGCCAGTAGTATCGGTTCAGGGGTCCTCACAGATACGCAGTATTTT; CDR3aa: CASSIGSGVLTDTQYF
d_gene: TRBD1; abundance: NA; v_gene: TRBV7-9; j_gene: TRBJ2-2; CDR3nt: TGTGCCAGCAGCCTCCCGACAGGGTCGTTCACCGGGGAGCTGTTTTTT; CDR3aa: CASSLPTGSFTGELFF
d_gene: NA; abundance: NA; v_gene: TRBV11-1; j_gene: TRBJ2-5; CDR3nt: TGTGCCAGCAGCCGGGGTGGGTCTAACGGGGAGACCCAGTACTTC; CDR3aa: CASSRGGSNGETQYF
d_gene: TRBD2; abundance: NA; v_gene: TRBV6-2/TRBV6-3; j_gene: TRBJ2-5; CDR3nt: TGTGCCAGCAGTCCGCCTGGACTAGCGGGTGAGACCCAGTACTTC; CDR3aa: CASSPPGLAGETQYF
d_gene: NA; abundance: many; v_gene: TRBV28; j_gene: TRBJ1-4; CDR3nt: TGTGCCAGCACCCCGGACAGATTCGGAGCAACTAATGAAAAACTGTTTTTT; CDR3aa: CASTPDRFGATNEKLFF
d_gene: NA; abundance: NA; v_gene: TRBV3-1/TRBV3-2; j_gene: TRBJ2-2; CDR3nt: TGTGCCAGCAGCCAAACAACGGGACAGAACACCGGGGAGCTGTTTTTT; CDR3aa: CASSQTTGQNTGELFF
d_gene: NA; abundance: NA; v_gene: TRBV20-1; j_gene: TRBJ2-5; CDR3nt: TGCAGTGCTAGAGTGAGAGAGACCCAGTACTTC; CDR3aa: CSARVRETQYF
d_gene: NA; abundance: NA; v_gene: TRBV5-1; j_gene: TRBJ2-1; CDR3nt: TGCGCCAGCAGCGACACGAGGGGGATATTTTCCTACAATGAGCAGTTCTTC; CDR3aa: CASSDTRGIFSYNEQFF
d_gene: NA; abundance: NA; v_gene: TRBV12-3/TRBV12-4; j_gene: TRBJ2-5; CDR3nt: TGTGCCAGCAGTTTGAGACATCAAGAGACCCAGTACTTC; CDR3aa: CASSLRHQETQYF
d_gene: TRBD2; abundance: NA; v_gene: TRBV11-2; j_gene: TRBJ2-3; CDR3nt: TGTGCCAGCAGGATAGACGGACTAGCGACAGATACGCAGTATTTT; CDR3aa: CASRIDGLATDTQYF
d_gene: NA; abundance: NA; v_gene: TRBV28; j_gene: TRBJ1-5; CDR3nt: TGTGCCAGCACGTCTAGCAATCAGCCCCAGCATTTT; CDR3aa: CASTSSNQPQHF
d_gene: TRBD1; abundance: NA; v_gene: TRBV7-3; j_gene: TRBJ2-2; CDR3nt: TGTGCCAGCAGCCTGGGGACAGGGAGCGTCGGGGAGCTGTTTTTT; CDR3aa: CASSLGTGSVGELFF
d_gene: TRBD1; abundance: NA; v_gene: TRBV10-3; j_gene: TRBJ1-1; CDR3nt: TGTGCCATCACAGAGGACAGGGGTGAAGCTTTCTTT; CDR3aa: CAITEDRGEAFF
d_gene: NA; abundance: NA; v_gene: TRBV9; j_gene: TRBJ1-1; CDR3nt: TGTGCCAGCAGCGTAGTTATGGCGCAGGACACTGAAGCTTTCTTT; CDR3aa: CASSVVMAQDTEAFF
d_gene: TRBD1; abundance: NA; v_gene: TRBV11-3; j_gene: TRBJ2-1; CDR3nt: TGTGCCAGCAGCCCCGGACAGGTGACCTACAATGAGCAGTTCTTC; CDR3aa: CASSPGQVTYNEQFF
d_gene: NA; abundance: NA; v_gene: TRBV20-1; j_gene: TRBJ1-2; CDR3nt: TGCAGTGGGGAGGGTGGTAGTGGCTACACCTTC; CDR3aa: CSGEGGSGYTF
d_gene: NA; abundance: NA; v_gene: TRBV28; j_gene: TRBJ2-5; CDR3nt: TGTGCCAGCAGGGGCGTTAAGGGGGAGACCCAGTACTTC; CDR3aa: CASRGVKGETQYF
d_gene: NA; abundance: NA; v_gene: TRBV11-2; j_gene: TRBJ1-1; CDR3nt: TGTGCCAGCAGCCCGGAGTTTCTTCGCGGGGGAGCTTTCTTT; CDR3aa: CASSPEFLRGGAFF
d_gene: TRBD1; abundance: NA; v_gene: TRBV3-1/TRBV3-2; j_gene: TRBJ1-3; CDR3nt: TGTGCCAGCAGCCCCACAGGGGCTACAGGAAACACCATATATTTT; CDR3aa: CASSPTGATGNTIYF